This TCR beta chain derives from a study of shared clonotypes between healthy human individuals. The naive CD8 fraction comprised CD45RO-negative cells positively selected for CCR7 and excluded terminally differentiated effector memory CD45RA+ cells. This table comes from immunoSEQ multiplex PCR, and its TCRdb copy is limited to in-frame clones, with some not included. The sample holds around 2.1 million clones, about 92% seen once. CDR3 length equals 16 residues. The V and J ends lost 5 bases and 9 bases, in that order; junction bases with no gene match: 17. Per germline, CDR1 SGHVS and CDR2 FQNEAQ.

Sequencing was performed on naive CD8+ T cells from PBMCs. The V and J genes are TRBV7-8 and TRBJ2-7; TRBD2 matches 9 bases. This sequence was found in a man in his late teens or twenties in good health. Some clones in this sample may be carry-over from other donors' samples. The CDR3 region is CASSRFRIAGDVGQYF. CDR3 DNA sequence: TGTGCCAGCAGCCGTTTCCGAATAGCGGGAGATGTTGGGCAGTACTTC.